The 13 T cell receptor beta chains given below trace back to one sample, sequenced in a study of OX40 agonist ivuxolimab in advanced cancers. Profiling relied on immunoSEQ multiplex PCR, and the TCRdb table lists in-frame clones only, not all of them. This sample has about 94,000 clones, with roughly 87% found just once. Sequencing was performed on CD4+ or CD8+ T cells sorted from blood, taken in a trial of the OX40 agonist ivuxolimab. The receptors shown here come from an adult with an advanced solid tumor such as melanoma, head and neck, liver or kidney cancer.

V and J are TRBV19 and TRBJ1-3; D is possibly TRBD1 (6 bases). CDR1 is LNHDA, CDR2 SQIVND, per germline (reference sequence). The CDR3 consists of 14 residues. The ends were cut back, 7 bases at V and 0 bases at J, with 10 bases in the middle. The chain's CDR3 is CASIRGGSGNTIYF. The DNA of the CDR3 is TGTGCCAGTATCCGAGGGGGCTCTGGAAACACCATATATTTT. Full variable domain (remainder filled in from reference TRBV19 and TRBJ1-3): DGGITQSPKYLFRKEGQNVTLSCEQNLNHDAMYWYRQDPGQGLRLIYYSQIVNDFQKGDIAEGYSVSREKKESFPLTVTSAQKNPTAFYLCASIRGGSGNTIYFGEGSWLTVV.

In DNA, the CDR3 is TGTGCCAGCAGTTTCATCCCCACTAATTCACCCCTCCACTTT. Translation: CASSFIPTNSPLHF. This chain links TRBV27 with TRBJ1-6; no clear D. Germline CDR1 and CDR2: MNHEY and SMNVEV (reference sequence). V gave up 3 bases and J gave up 6 bases, with 9 bases separating them. The CDR3 consists of 14 residues.

This rearrangement joins TRBV12-5 to TRBJ2-7, with a possible D match to TRBD2 (7 bases). Trimming took 7 bases from V and 0 from J, leaving 16 bases between them. This CDR3 comprises 15 residues. Germline CDR1 reads LGHNT; CDR2 reads FRNRAP. CDR3 residues: CASAPGGAHSYEQYF. The DNA of the CDR3 is TGTGCTAGTGCCCCTGGGGGGGCCCACTCCTACGAGCAGTACTTC.

The CDR3 here is CASSPYREVGSGYTF. CDR3 coding DNA: TGCGCCAGCAGCCCATACAGGGAGGTGGGTAGTGGCTACACCTTC. This chain links TRBV5-1 with TRBJ1-2; TRBD1 is a possible D gene (6 bases). The CDR3 is made up of 15 amino acids. V lost 4 bases and J lost 7, with 20 bases in between. Germline V gene sequence: CDR1 SGHRS, CDR2 YFSETQ.

The chain uses TRBV18 and TRBJ2-3; D possibly corresponds to TRBD1 (5 bases). Per the germline V gene, CDR1 is KGHSH and CDR2 is LQKENI. V was shortened by 0 bases and J by 6 bases, with 7 bases between the two germline ends. This CDR3 is 13 amino acids long. The CDR3 loop reads CASSPPTEDTQYF. CDR3 DNA sequence: TGTGCCAGCTCACCACCGACAGAGGATACGCAGTATTTT.

V usage is TRBV25-1 and J usage is TRBJ2-5; D is possibly TRBD1 (5 bases). The CDR3 runs 13 residues. CDR1 MGHDK and CDR2 SYGVNS come from the germline V gene. V was trimmed by 3 bases and J by 3 bases, leaving 8 bases between them. CDR3 sequence: CASSESGKETQYF. The DNA of the CDR3 is TGTGCCAGCAGTGAGTCAGGGAAAGAGACCCAGTACTTC.

The genes are TRBV5-1 and TRBJ2-7, with TRBD1 identical over 8 bases. The V segment lost 3 bases and the J segment 7 bases; nucleotides outside the gene matches: 12. CDR3 length equals 15 residues. Looked up from germline, CDR1 is SGHRS and CDR2 is YFSETQ. CDR3 bases: TGCGCCAGCAGCTCAACCGGGACAGGAGTAAAGGAGCAGTACTTC. As protein: CASSSTGTGVKEQYF. The whole variable domain, remainder taken from reference TRBV5-1 and TRBJ2-7, is KAGVTQTPRYLIKTRGQQVTLSCSPISGHRSVSWYQQTPGQGLQFLFEYFSETQRNKGNFPGRFSGRQFSNSRSEMNVSTLELGDSALYLCASSSTGTGVKEQYFGPGTRLTVT.

The genes are TRBV5-1 and TRBJ2-3; 14 nucleotides agree with TRBD2. Unmatched junction bases numbered 16, after V lost 3 bases and J lost 4 bases. CDR3 size: 20 residues. Germline CDR1 is SGHRS and CDR2 is YFSETQ. CDR3 in DNA: TGCGCCAGCAGCTCACCCCGTGGGACTAGCGGGGGTGGGGTATCAGATACGCAGTATTTT. Its translation: CASSSPRGTSGGGVSDTQYF.

V usage is TRBV11-3 and J usage is TRBJ2-3; weak D call: TRBD2 (6 bases). The CDR3 length is 14 residues. CDR1 and CDR2 from the germline V gene are SGHNT and YENEEA. V shed 4 bases and J shed 6 bases, with 14 bases lying between them. The CDR3 region is CASSSLGGEDTQYF. Here the CDR3 DNA reads TGTGCCAGCAGCTCCCTCGGGGGTGAGGATACGCAGTATTTT.

V usage is TRBV7-3 and J usage is TRBJ2-7; 9 bases are shared with TRBD2. CDR1 and CDR2 (germline): SGHTA, FQGTGA. The CDR3 extends over 15 amino acids. V shed 3 bases, J shed 4 bases, and the junction held 7 bases outside the gene matches. The CDR3 sequence: CASSFLAGPLYEQYF. The CDR3 region has the DNA TGTGCCAGCAGCTTTCTAGCGGGGCCCCTATACGAGCAGTACTTC.

V gene TRBV5-1 combines with J gene TRBJ2-1; D may be TRBD1 (7 bases). The germline CDR1 and CDR2 sequences are SGHRS and YFSETQ. V was shortened by 0 bases and J by 3 bases, with 13 bases between the two germline ends. CDR3 length equals 16 residues. In nucleotides, the CDR3 is TGCGCCAGCAGCTTGGATCGGCAGGGGGGCTACAATGAGCAGTTCTTC. Translation gives CASSLDRQGGYNEQFF. The variable domain in full, completed from reference TRBV5-1 and TRBJ2-1, reads KAGVTQTPRYLIKTRGQQVTLSCSPISGHRSVSWYQQTPGQGLQFLFEYFSETQRNKGNFPGRFSGRQFSNSRSEMNVSTLELGDSALYLCASSLDRQGGYNEQFFGPGTRLTVL.

The CDR3: CASAQGGYGYTF. In nucleotides, the CDR3 is TGTGCCAGCGCACAGGGTGGCTATGGCTACACCTTC. The chain has TRBV6-5 and TRBJ1-2, with a tentative D call TRBD1 (6 bases). Germline lookup yields CDR1 MNHEY and CDR2 SVGAGI. V shed 8 bases and J shed 4 bases, with 11 bases lying between them. The CDR3 loop spans 12 amino acids.

The V call is TRBV4-1, the J call TRBJ2-7; 10 bases line up with TRBD1. CDR1 is MGHRA, CDR2 YSYEKL, per germline. The CDR3 runs to 18 residues. Unmatched junction bases numbered 10, after V lost 0 bases and J lost 2 bases. CDR3 loop: CASSQEQPGQGSAYEQYF. CDR3 in DNA: TGCGCCAGCAGCCAAGAGCAACCGGGACAGGGGTCAGCCTACGAGCAGTACTTC.